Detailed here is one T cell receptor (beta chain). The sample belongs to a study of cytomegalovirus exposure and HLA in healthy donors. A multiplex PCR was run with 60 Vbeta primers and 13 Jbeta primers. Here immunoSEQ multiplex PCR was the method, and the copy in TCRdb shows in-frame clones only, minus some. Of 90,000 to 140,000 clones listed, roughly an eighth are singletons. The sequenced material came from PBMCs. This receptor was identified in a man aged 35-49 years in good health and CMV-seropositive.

The CDR3 DNA follows: TGTGCCTGGGGCCTCTACGAGCAGTACTTC. This translates into CAWGLYEQYF. This chain links TRBV30 with TRBJ2-7; D gene unclear. There are 10 residues in the CDR3. Trimming took off 5 bases at V and 3 bases at J, with 5 bases between the two ends. CDR1 is GTSNPN and CDR2 is SVGIG in the germline V gene (reference sequence).